This record covers a single TCR beta chain. Its target is unknown. Libraries were prepared by immunoSEQ multiplex PCR; TCRdb keeps only in-frame clonotypes and omits some of them. The sample lists fewer than 200,000 clones; roughly nine tenths were seen once. These data belong to a study of T cell responses to AZD1222 COVID-19 vaccine. In the study overall: Analyses pooled second doses at about 4 or about 12 weeks.

Study findings and constraints: Clonal diversity may have been underestimated in mostly white British donors. Unmutated variant regions reportedly attract nearly half of all spike-specific TCRs.

CDR3 length: 13 amino acids. CDR1 is SQVTM and CDR2 is ANQGSEA in the germline V gene. V trimming: 4 bases; J trimming: 0 bases; junction bases outside the gene matches: 2. Sequencing used peripheral blood, obtained on day 0 of AZD1222 vaccination. This chain links TRBV29-1 with TRBJ2-5; TRBD2 aligns across 7 bases. The clonotype was recovered from an adult in good health. This CDR3 is CSVGGGYQETQYF. The CDR3 nucleotides are TGCAGCGTTGGGGGAGGGTACCAAGAGACCCAGTACTTC.